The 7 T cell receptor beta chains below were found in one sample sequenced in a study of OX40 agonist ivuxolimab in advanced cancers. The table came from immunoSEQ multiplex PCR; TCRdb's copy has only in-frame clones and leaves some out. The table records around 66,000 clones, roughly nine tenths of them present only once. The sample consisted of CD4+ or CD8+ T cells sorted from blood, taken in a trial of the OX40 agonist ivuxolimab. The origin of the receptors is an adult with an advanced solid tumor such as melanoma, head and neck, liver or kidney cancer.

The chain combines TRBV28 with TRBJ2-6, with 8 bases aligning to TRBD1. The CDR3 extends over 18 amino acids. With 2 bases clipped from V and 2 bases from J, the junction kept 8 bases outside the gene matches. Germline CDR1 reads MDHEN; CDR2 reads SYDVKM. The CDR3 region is CASSLRRTGIPGANVLTF. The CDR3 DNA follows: TGTGCCAGCAGTTTACGACGGACAGGGATTCCTGGGGCCAACGTCCTGACTTTC.

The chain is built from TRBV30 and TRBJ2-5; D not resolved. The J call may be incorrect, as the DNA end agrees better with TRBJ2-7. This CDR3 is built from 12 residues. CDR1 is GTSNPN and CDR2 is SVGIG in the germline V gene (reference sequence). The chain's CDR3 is CAWTPPRGEQYF. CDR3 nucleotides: TGTGCCTGGACCCCGCCCAGAGGCGAGCAGTACTTC.

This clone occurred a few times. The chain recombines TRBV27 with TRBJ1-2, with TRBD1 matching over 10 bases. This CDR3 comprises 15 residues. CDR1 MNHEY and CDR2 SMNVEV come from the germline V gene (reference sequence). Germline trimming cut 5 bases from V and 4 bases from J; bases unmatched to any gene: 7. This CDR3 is CASSLTWTGGYGYTF. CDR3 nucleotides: TGTGCCAGCAGTCTCACCTGGACAGGGGGCTATGGCTACACCTTC.

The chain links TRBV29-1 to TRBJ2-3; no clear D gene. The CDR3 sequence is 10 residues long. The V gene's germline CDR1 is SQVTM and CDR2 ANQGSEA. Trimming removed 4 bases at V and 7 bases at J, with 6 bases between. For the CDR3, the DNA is TGCAGCGTTGGGCCGAATACGCAGTATTTT. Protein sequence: CSVGPNTQYF.

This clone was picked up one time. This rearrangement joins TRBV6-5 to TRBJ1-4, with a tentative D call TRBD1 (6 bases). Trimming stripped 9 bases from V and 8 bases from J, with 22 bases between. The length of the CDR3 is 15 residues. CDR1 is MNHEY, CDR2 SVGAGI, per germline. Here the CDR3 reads CASTNAGTTREKLFF. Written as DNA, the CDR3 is TGTGCCAGTACCAATGCCGGGACAACCAGGGAAAAACTGTTTTTT.

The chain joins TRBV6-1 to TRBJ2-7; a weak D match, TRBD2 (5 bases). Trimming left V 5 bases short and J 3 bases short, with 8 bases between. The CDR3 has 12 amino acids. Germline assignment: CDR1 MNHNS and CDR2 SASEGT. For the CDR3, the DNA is TGTGCCAGCAGTTCAGAGGGCTACGAGCAGTACTTC. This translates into CASSSEGYEQYF.

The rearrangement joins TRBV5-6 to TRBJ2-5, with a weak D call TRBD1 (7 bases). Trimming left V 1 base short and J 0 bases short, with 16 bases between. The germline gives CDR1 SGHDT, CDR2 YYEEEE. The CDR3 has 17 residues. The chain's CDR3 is CASSLFRGDMYQETQYF. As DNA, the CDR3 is TGTGCCAGCAGCTTGTTCAGGGGGGATATGTACCAAGAGACCCAGTACTTC.